This T cell receptor (beta chain) was recovered during a study of blood T cells in healthy people across ages. Study observations and caveats: Using unsorted PBMCs precluded a conclusive naive versus antigen-experienced comparison.

Each sample provided at least 5 micrograms of extracted total RNA. A second about 7 to 11 cycle PCR used barcoded and J-beta primers. TCRdb independently ran MiXCR on the 5' RACE reads; one entry per CDR3 protein. This sample has about 680,000 distinct CDR3 sequences; roughly 49% occur once, and the top ten carry under 35%. To note about this clonotype: Its antigen is undetermined.

Sequenced input: blood. The TCR sequence derives from a woman in her fifties or sixties in good health.

This CDR3 is CASSLSPWDTQYF. The DNA of the CDR3 is TGTGCCAGCAGTTTAAGCCCTTGGGATACGCAGTATTTT. V gene TRBV12-3 or TRBV12-4 combines with J gene TRBJ2-3; unclear D gene. Trimming pared 2 bases from V and 6 bases from J, leaving 9 bases between. There are 13 residues in the CDR3.